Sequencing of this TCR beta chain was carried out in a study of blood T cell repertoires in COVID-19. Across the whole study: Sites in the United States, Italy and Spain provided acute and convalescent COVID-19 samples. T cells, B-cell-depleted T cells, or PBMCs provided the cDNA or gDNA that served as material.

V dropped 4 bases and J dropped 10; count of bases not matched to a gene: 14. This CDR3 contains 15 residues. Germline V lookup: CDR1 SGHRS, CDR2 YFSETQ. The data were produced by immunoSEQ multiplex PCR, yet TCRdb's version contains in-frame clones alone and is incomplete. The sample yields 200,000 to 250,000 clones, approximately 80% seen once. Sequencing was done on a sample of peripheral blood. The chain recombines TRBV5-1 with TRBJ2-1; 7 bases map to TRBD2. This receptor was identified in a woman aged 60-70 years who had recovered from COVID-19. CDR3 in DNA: TGCGCCAGCAGCCAGAGCGGGACCCAGGGAGGGGAGCAGTTCTTC. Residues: CASSQSGTQGGEQFF.